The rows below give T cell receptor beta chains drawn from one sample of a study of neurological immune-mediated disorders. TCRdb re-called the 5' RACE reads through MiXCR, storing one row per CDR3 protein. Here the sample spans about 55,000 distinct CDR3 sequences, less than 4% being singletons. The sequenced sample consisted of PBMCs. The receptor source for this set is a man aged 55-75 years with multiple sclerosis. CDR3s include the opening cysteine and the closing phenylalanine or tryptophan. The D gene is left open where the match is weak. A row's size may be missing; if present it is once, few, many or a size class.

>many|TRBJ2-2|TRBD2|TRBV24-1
CATRTGGAGGTGELFF
TGTGCCACCAGGACCGGAGGTGCGGGAGGTACCGGGGAGCTGTTTTTT
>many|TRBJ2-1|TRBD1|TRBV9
CASSPRDRGINEQFF
TGTGCCAGCAGCCCCAGGGACAGGGGGATCAATGAGCAGTTCTTC
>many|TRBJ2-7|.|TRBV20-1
CSASGSYEQYF
TGCAGTGCTAGCGGGAGCTACGAGCAGTACTTC
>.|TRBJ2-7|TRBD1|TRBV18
CASSPGTGAYEQYF
TGTGCCAGCTCACCCGGGACAGGGGCCTACGAGCAGTACTTC
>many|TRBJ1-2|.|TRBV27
CASSLVQAGGYTF
TGTGCCAGCAGTTTAGTCCAGGCAGGAGGCTACACCTTC
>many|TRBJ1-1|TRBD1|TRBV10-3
CASQGQMNTEAFF
TGTGCCAGCCAGGGACAGATGAACACTGAAGCTTTCTTT
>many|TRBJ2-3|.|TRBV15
CATSRDRGIASTDTQYF
TGTGCCACCAGCAGAGATAGGGGAATAGCGAGCACAGATACGCAGTATTTT
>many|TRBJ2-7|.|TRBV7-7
CASSLVGPYEQYF
TGTGCCAGCAGCCTAGTGGGTCCCTACGAGCAGTACTTC
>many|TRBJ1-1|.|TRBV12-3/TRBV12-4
CASSFVSNTEAFF
TGTGCCAGCAGTTTTGTGTCGAACACTGAAGCTTTCTTT
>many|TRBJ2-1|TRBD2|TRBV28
CASGQGTSGKNEQFF
TGTGCCAGCGGTCAAGGGACTAGCGGGAAAAATGAGCAGTTCTTC
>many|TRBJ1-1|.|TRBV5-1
CASSLARSANTEAFF
TGCGCCAGCAGCTTGGCCCGCAGCGCGAACACTGAAGCTTTCTTT
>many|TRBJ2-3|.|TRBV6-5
CASSLAGRTDTQYF
TGTGCCAGCAGTTTGGCAGGGCGGACAGATACGCAGTATTTT
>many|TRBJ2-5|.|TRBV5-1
CASSFGPLSPETQYF
TGCGCCAGCAGCTTTGGGCCACTGTCGCCGGAGACCCAGTACTTC
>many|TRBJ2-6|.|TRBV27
CASSRAGSGSGANVLTF
TGTGCCAGCAGCCGGGCAGGGTCCGGCTCTGGGGCCAACGTCCTGACTTTC
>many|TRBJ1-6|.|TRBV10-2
CASRGKDLQFHPLHF
TGCGCCAGCCGAGGGAAAGATCTGCAATTTCATCCCCTCCACTTT
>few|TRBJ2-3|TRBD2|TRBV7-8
CASSNTLAGRGDTQYF
TGTGCCAGCAGCAACACCCTAGCGGGAAGGGGAGATACGCAGTATTTT
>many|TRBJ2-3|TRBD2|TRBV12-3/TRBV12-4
CASRPPSGRMDTQYF
TGTGCCAGCAGACCGCCTAGCGGGAGAATGGATACGCAGTATTTT
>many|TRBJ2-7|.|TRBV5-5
CASSLGSSYEQYF
TGTGCCAGCAGCTTGGGGAGTAGTTACGAGCAGTACTTC
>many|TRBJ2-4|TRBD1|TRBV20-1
CSARDPQGVHINIQYF
TGCAGTGCTAGAGACCCACAGGGGGTCCATATAAACATTCAGTACTTC
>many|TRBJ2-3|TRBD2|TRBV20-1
CSAGGLAADTQYF
TGCAGTGCTGGTGGACTAGCGGCTGATACGCAGTATTTT
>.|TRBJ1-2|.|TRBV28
CASREGTQNYGYTF
TGTGCCAGCAGGGAGGGGACCCAGAACTATGGCTACACCTTC
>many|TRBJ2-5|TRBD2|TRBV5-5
CASSGLGKETQYF
TGTGCCAGCAGCGGACTAGGAAAAGAGACCCAGTACTTC
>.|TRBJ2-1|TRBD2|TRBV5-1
CASSLDKGLAGRPRRYNEQFF
TGCGCCAGCAGCTTGGATAAGGGACTAGCCGGGAGACCCCGACGGTACAATGAGCAGTTCTTC
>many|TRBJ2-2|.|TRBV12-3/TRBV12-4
CASRHAVNTGELFF
TGTGCCAGCAGGCATGCGGTGAACACCGGGGAGCTGTTTTTT
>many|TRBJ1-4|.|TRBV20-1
CSAIRDVDEKLFF
TGCAGTGCTATCCGGGATGTAGATGAAAAACTGTTTTTT
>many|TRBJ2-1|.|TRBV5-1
CASSLTPYNEQFF
TGCGCCAGCAGCTTGACACCTTACAATGAGCAGTTCTTC
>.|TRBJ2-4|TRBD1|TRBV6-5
CASSRQGGAKNIQYF
TGTGCCAGCAGTCGACAGGGGGGCGCCAAAAACATTCAGTACTTC
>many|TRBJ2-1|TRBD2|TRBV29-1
CSVGGGSSYNEQFF
TGCAGCGTTGGAGGCGGGAGTTCCTACAATGAGCAGTTCTTC
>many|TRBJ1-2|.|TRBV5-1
CASRFEGAWGYTF
TGCGCCAGCAGGTTCGAGGGAGCGTGGGGCTACACCTTC